The 10 T cell receptor beta chains reported below all come from one sample, sequenced in a study of T-cell memory formation after mild COVID-19. TCRdb re-called the 5' RACE reads through MiXCR, storing one row per CDR3 protein. The profile shows a few hundred thousand distinct CDR3 sequences, 20% of them singletons. Sequencing input: PBMCs or a T cell subset sorted from them (not recorded which). Receptors originate from a man between 18 and 35 years old who had mild COVID-19 (a few samples of this study predate the infection). Cell type and time point are not known.

The chain combines TRBV4-1 with TRBJ2-7; a weak D match, TRBD1 (6 bases). CDR3 size: 14 residues. The V end was cut by 0 bases, the J end by 1 base, with 7 bases between. Germline V CDR1 and CDR2: MGHRA, YSYEKL. The CDR3 DNA is TGCGCCAGCAGCCAAGAGGACAGTTCCTACGAGCAGTACGTC. Translation gives CASSQEDSSYEQYV.

The chain employs TRBV5-1 and TRBJ2-3; perhaps TRBD2 as D (7 bases). In germline, CDR1 is SGHRS, CDR2 YFSETQ. CDR3 length equals 15 residues. The germline V and J ends were trimmed by 0 bases and 4 bases, with 12 bases remaining between them. Here the CDR3 reads CASSLATGGSDTQYF. The DNA of the CDR3 is TGCGCCAGCAGCTTGGCTACGGGGGGCTCAGATACGCAGTATTTT. The entire variable domain, with the rest obtained from reference TRBV5-1 and TRBJ2-3, is as follows: KAGVTQTPRYLIKTRGQQVTLSCSPISGHRSVSWYQQTPGQGLQFLFEYFSETQRNKGNFPGRFSGRQFSNSRSEMNVSTLELGDSALYLCASSLATGGSDTQYFGPGTRLTVL.

This clonotype was observed a handful of times. The chain employs TRBV4-1 and TRBJ2-3; no reliable D call. Trimming stripped 3 bases from V and 2 bases from J, with 12 bases between. This CDR3 has 15 amino acids. The germline V gene has CDR1 MGHRA and CDR2 YSYEKL. DNA of the CDR3: TGCGCCAGCAGCCAGTATGGGCGGAACACAGATACGCAGTATTTT. This codes for CASSQYGRNTDTQYF.

The J gene is TRBJ2-1, the V gene TRBV18; 9 bases match TRBD2. Trimming removed 1 base from V and 7 bases from J; junction bases left unmatched: 8. Germline values: CDR1 KGHSH, CDR2 LQKENI. The CDR3 has 16 amino acids. CDR3 sequence reads: CASSPRAGGLGNEQFF. CDR3 sequence (DNA): TGTGCCAGCTCACCACGTGCGGGGGGGCTGGGGAATGAGCAGTTCTTC. Variable domain in full (rest from reference TRBV18 and TRBJ2-1): NAGVMQNPRHLVRRRGQEARLRCSPMKGHSHVYWYRQLPEEGLKFMVYLQKENIIDESGMPKERFSAEFPKEGPSILRIQQVVRGDSAAYFCASSPRAGGLGNEQFFGPGTRLTVL.

This clonotype was found many times. The V and J genes are TRBV4-2 and TRBJ2-3; 8 bases map to TRBD2. The CDR3 extends over 15 amino acids. The J segment lost 4 bases and the V segment lost 0 bases, leaving 3 bases of the junction unmatched. Looked up from germline, CDR1 is LGHNA and CDR2 is YNFKEQ. CDR3 in amino acids: CASSQDRGGPDTQYF. CDR3 in DNA: TGTGCCAGCAGCCAAGATCGGGGGGGCCCAGATACGCAGTATTTT.

This clonotype was observed a handful of times. The chain links TRBV6-6 to TRBJ1-1; 10 bases are a match to TRBD1. The CDR3 totals 13 residues. The ends lost 0 bases at V and 13 bases at J; junction bases unmatched: 5. CDR1 MNHNY and CDR2 SVGAGI come from the germline V gene (reference sequence). CDR3 DNA sequence: TGTGCCAGCAGTTACTCGGGACAGGGGAAGGGTTTCTTT. Amino acids: CASSYSGQGKGFF.

There are a few counts of this clonotype. The rearrangement uses TRBV27 and TRBJ1-2; no reliable D call. There are 14 residues in the CDR3. The germline V and J ends were trimmed by 2 bases and 4 bases, with 11 bases remaining between them. The germline gives CDR1 MNHEY, CDR2 SMNVEV (reference sequence). CDR3 in amino acids: CASSLRAPGYGYTF. The CDR3 DNA is TGTGCCAGCAGTTTACGAGCCCCAGGCTATGGCTACACCTTC.

This clonotype was seen more than once but under ten times. The V and J genes are TRBV5-6 and TRBJ2-3; TRBD1 aligns across 7 bases. The CDR3 covers 15 residues. V dropped 7 bases and J dropped 0; count of bases not matched to a gene: 8. Per germline, CDR1 SGHDT and CDR2 YYEEEE. Written as DNA, the CDR3 is TGTGCCAGCCAGGGGGTTGCAGCCAGCACAGATACGCAGTATTTT. This codes for CASQGVAASTDTQYF.

A few counts support this clonotype. V is TRBV6-1 and J is TRBJ2-7, with D possibly matching TRBD1 (6 bases). V lost 2 bases and J 7 bases, leaving 15 bases between the germline ends. From germline, CDR1 is MNHNS and CDR2 SASEGT. The CDR3 has 14 residues. The CDR3 DNA sequence: TGTGCCAGCAGTGAACGGACAGTGACGGGTGAGCAGTACTTC. This gives the protein CASSERTVTGEQYF.

The chain recombines TRBV12-3 or TRBV12-4 with TRBJ1-6, with 7 nucleotides matching TRBD1. The CDR3 runs to 14 residues. After removal of 6 bases from V and 11 bases from J, the junction contained 10 bases not matched to a gene. DNA of the CDR3: TGTGCCAGCAGCAGACAGGGTGCGCGCACACCCCTCCACTTT. Amino acid sequence: CASSRQGARTPLHF.